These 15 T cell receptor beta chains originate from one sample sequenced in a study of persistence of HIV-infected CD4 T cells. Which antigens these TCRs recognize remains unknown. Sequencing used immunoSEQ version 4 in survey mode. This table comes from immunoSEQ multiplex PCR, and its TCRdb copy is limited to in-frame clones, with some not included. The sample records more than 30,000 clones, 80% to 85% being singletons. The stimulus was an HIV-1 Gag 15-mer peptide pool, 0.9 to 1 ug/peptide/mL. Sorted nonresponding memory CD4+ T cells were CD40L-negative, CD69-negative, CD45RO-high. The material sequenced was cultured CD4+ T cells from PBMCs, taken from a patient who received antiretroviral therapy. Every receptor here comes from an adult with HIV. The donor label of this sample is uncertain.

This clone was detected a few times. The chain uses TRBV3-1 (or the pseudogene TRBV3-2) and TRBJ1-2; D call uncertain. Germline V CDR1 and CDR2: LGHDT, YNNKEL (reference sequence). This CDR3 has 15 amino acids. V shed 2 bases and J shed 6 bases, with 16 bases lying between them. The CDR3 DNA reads TGTGCCAGCAGCCAATTAATCGGGGAATCTCATGGCTACACCTTC. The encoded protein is CASSQLIGESHGYTF.

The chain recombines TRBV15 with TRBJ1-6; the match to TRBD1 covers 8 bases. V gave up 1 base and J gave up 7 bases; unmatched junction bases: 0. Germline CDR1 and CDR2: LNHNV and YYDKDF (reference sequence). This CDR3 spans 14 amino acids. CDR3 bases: TGTGCCACCAGCAGAGGACAGGGGAATTCACCCCTCCACTTT. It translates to CATSRGQGNSPLHF. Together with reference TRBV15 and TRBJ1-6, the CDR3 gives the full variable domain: DAMVIQNPRYQVTQFGKPVTLSCSQTLNHNVMYWYQQKSSQAPKLLFHYYDKDFNNEADTPDNFQSRRPNTSFCFLDIRSPGLGDTAMYLCATSRGQGNSPLHFGNGTRLTVT.

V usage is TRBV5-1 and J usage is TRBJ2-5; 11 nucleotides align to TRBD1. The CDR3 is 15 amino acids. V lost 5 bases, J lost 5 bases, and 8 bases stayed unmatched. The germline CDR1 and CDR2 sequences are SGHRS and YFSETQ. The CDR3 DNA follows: TGCGCCAGCAGAAGGACAGGGGGCATTCAGGAGACCCAGTACTTC. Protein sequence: CASRRTGGIQETQYF.

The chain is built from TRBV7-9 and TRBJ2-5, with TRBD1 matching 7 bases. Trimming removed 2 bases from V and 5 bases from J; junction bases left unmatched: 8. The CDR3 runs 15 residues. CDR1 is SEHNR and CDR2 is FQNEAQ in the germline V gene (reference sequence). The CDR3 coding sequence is TGTGCCAGCAGCTTACTACAGGGGCGGGTGGAGACCCAGTACTTC. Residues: CASSLLQGRVETQYF.

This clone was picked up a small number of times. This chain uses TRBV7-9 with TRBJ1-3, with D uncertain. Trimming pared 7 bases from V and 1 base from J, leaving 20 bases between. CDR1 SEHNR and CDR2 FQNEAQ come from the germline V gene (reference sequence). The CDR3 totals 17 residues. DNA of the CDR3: TGTGCCAGCACCTCCACGCGCCGGACCGATTCTGGAAACACCATATATTTT. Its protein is CASTSTRRTDSGNTIYF.

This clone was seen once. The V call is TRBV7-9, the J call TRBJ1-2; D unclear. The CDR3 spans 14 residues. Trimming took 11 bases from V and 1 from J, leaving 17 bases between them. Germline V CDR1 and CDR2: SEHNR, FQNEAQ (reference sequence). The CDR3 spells CASTRGRLNYGYTF. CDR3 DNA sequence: TGTGCCTCTACTAGAGGACGGCTTAACTATGGCTACACCTTC. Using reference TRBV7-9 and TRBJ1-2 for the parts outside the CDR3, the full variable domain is DTGVSQNPRHKITKRGQNVTFRCDPISEHNRLYWYRQTLGQGPEFLTYFQNEAQLEKSRLLSDRFSAERPKGSFSTLEIQRTEQGDSAMYLCASTRGRLNYGYTFGSGTRLTVV.

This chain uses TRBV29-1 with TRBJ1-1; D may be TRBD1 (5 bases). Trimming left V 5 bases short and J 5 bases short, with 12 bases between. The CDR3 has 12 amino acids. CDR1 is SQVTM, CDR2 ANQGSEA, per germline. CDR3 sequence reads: CSVQDIGTEAFF. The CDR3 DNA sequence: TGCAGCGTTCAGGACATCGGGACTGAAGCTTTCTTT.

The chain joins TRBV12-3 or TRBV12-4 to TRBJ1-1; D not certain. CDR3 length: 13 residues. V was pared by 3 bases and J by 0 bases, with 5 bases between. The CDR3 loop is CASSFFLNTEAFF. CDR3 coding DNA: TGTGCCAGCAGTTTTTTCCTGAACACTGAAGCTTTCTTT.

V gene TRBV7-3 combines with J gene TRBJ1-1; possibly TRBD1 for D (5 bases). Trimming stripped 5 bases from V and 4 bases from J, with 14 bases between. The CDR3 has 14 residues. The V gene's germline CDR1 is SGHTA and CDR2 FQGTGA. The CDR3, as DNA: TGTGCCAGCAGCCCCCATGGGGGTAGCACTGAAGCTTTCTTT. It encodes CASSPHGGSTEAFF.

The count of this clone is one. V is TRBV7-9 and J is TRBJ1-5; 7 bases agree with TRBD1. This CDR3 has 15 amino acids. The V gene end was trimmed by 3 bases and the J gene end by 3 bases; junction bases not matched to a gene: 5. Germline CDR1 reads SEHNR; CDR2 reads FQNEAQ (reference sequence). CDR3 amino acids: CASSLEGAANQPQHF. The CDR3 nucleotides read TGTGCCAGCAGCTTGGAGGGGGCGGCCAATCAGCCCCAGCATTTT.

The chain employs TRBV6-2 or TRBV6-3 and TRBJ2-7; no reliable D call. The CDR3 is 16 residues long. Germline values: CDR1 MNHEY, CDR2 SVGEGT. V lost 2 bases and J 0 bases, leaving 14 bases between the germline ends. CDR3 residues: CASSYAIRVSSYEQYF. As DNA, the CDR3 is TGTGCCAGCAGTTACGCCATTCGGGTGAGCTCCTACGAGCAGTACTTC.

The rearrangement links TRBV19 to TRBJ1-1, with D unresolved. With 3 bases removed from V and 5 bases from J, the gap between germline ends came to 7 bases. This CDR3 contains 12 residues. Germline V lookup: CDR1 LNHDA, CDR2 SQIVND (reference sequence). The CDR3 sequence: CASSMFGTEAFF. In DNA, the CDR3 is TGTGCCAGTAGTATGTTTGGGACTGAAGCTTTCTTT.

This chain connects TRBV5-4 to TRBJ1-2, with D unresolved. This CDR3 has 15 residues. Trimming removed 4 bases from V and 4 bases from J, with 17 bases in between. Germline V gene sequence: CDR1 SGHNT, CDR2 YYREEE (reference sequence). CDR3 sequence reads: CASSNSRGDLYGYTF. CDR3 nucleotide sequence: TGTGCCAGCAGCAACTCACGGGGAGACCTCTATGGCTACACCTTC. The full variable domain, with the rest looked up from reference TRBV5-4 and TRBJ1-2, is ETGVTQSPTHLIKTRGQQVTLRCSSQSGHNTVSWYQQALGQGPQFIFQYYREEENGRGNFPPRFSGLQFPNYSSELNVNALELDDSALYLCASSNSRGDLYGYTFGSGTRLTVV.

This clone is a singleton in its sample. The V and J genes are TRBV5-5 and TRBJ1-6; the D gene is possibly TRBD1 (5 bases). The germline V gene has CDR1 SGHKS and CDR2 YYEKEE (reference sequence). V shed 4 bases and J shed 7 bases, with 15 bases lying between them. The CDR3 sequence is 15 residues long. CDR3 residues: CASSGGTLGNSPLHF. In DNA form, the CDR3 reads TGTGCCAGCAGCGGGGGGACCTTGGGAAATTCACCCCTCCACTTT.

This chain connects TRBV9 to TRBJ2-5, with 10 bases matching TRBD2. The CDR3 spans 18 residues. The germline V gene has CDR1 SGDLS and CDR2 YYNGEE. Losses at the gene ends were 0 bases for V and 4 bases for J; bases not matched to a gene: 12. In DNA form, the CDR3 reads TGTGCCAGCAGCGTAGGTAGCGGGGGGCGATCCCCAAGAGAGACCCAGTACTTC. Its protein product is CASSVGSGGRSPRETQYF.